This entry is about one T cell receptor (beta chain). Its target is unknown. Regarding time point: cycle 4 day 1 (C4D1), after 6 weeks of nivolumab. Every patient was affected by relapse after autologous stem cell transplantation, while exposure to brentuximab vedotin was not uniform. From germline, CDR1 is SGHAT and CDR2 FQNNGV. The V and J ends lost 7 bases and 9 bases respectively, with 22 bases between them. The CDR3 has 16 residues. The data were obtained in a study of PD-1 blockade in classical Hodgkin lymphoma. Study-level background: Intravenous delivery of nivolumab at 3 mg/kg to patients occurred every 2 weeks. Study-wide results and caveats: Nothing has yet pinned down what causes the repertoire differences, possibly disease activity or prior therapy. Before treatment, TCR diversity in newly diagnosed patients was reportedly lower than in healthy donors. Only CD4+ TCR diversity, not CD8+, had risen significantly by C4D1.

Data came from immunoSEQ multiplex PCR; TCRdb stores just in-frame clones and leaves some out. The repertoire holds 75,000 to 100,000 clones, with more than 85% as singletons. This sample comprised peripheral blood mononuclear cells (PBMCs), obtained before the fourth cycle of nivolumab. The sequence came from a human donor with classical Hodgkin lymphoma. This rearrangement joins TRBV11-2 to TRBJ1-6; TRBD1 is a possible D gene (5 bases). The CDR3, as DNA: TGTGCCAGCACCCCCGACCGGGGGGTGTTCGGTTCACCCCTCCACTTT. Translating it yields CASTPDRGVFGSPLHF.